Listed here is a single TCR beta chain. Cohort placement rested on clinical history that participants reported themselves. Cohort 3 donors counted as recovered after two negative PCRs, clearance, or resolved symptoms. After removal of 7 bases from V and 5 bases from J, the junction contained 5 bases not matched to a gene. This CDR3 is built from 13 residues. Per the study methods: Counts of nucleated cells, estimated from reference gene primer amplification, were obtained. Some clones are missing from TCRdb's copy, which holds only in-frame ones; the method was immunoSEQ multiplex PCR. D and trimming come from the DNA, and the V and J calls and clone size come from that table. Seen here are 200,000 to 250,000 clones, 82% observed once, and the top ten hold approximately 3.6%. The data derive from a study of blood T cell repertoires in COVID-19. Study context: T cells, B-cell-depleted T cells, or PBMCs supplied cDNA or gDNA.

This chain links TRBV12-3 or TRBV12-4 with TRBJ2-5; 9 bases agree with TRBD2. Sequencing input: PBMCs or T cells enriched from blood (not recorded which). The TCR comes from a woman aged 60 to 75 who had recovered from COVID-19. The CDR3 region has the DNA TGTGCCAGCACTAGCGGGGCCTCGGAGACCCAGTACTTC. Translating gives CASTSGASETQYF.